These T cell receptor beta chains were read from a single sample in a study of T cell responses to AZD1222 COVID-19 vaccine. Assay used: immunoSEQ multiplex PCR; TCRdb lists only in-frame clones, some missing. The table includes about 110,000 clones, around 90% detected once. The specimen was peripheral blood, collected on day 0 of AZD1222 vaccination. The source is an adult in good health. Each CDR3 is given with its conserved first and last residue. Each record gives: J gene, D gene, clone size, V gene, CDR3 DNA, CDR3 protein. The D gene is left open where the match is weak. Where a row states a size, it is once, few, many or the class of an expanded clone; other rows omit it.

>TRBJ1-5|TRBD1|.|TRBV7-8
TGTGCCAGCACCCTACAGGGGATTTTACCTCAGCCCCAGCATTTT
CASTLQGILPQPQHF
>TRBJ2-1|TRBD2|.|TRBV5-1
TGCGCCAGCAGCCCGGGAGCGGGGGGACGGAATGAGCAGTTCTTC
CASSPGAGGRNEQFF
>TRBJ2-2|.|.|TRBV4-3
TGCGCCAGCAGCCAAGAGAGTGGCGGGGAGCTGTTTTTT
CASSQESGGELFF
>TRBJ2-2|.|.|TRBV7-9
TGTGCCAGCAGTGAAAGCCTAAACACCGGGGAGCTGTTTTTT
CASSESLNTGELFF
>TRBJ2-5|.|.|TRBV7-6
TGTGCCAGCAGCTTGGGCCGGGAGACCCAGTACTTC
CASSLGRETQYF
>TRBJ1-1|.|once|TRBV27
TGTGCCAGCGCGACGGGACGGCCGAACACTGAAGCTTTCTTT
CASATGRPNTEAFF
>TRBJ2-3|.|.|TRBV7-3
TGTGCCAGCAGCGGGCCGGGTCGTTCCACAGATACGCAGTATTTT
CASSGPGRSTDTQYF
>TRBJ2-3|TRBD1|once|TRBV30
TGTGCCTGGAGCTGGACAGGGGGTACCACAGATACGCAGTATTTT
CAWSWTGGTTDTQYF
>TRBJ1-1|.|.|TRBV15
TGTGCCACCAGCACCGACAGGAACACTGAAGCTTTCTTT
CATSTDRNTEAFF
>TRBJ1-6|.|few|TRBV7-3
TGTGCCAGCAGCTTAATGGCGGCAGAGAATTCACCCCTCCACTTT
CASSLMAAENSPLHF
>TRBJ1-1|.|.|TRBV12-3/TRBV12-4
TGTGCCAGCAGCATAGGGTATTTGGAAGCTTTCTTT
CASSIGYLEAFF
>TRBJ1-5|.|.|TRBV7-8
TGTGCCAGCAGCTTAGGGGTCCCCAATCAGCCCCAGCATTTT
CASSLGVPNQPQHF
>TRBJ1-6|.|.|TRBV28
TGTGCCAGCAAGCAGGGCAGGAGCTCCTATAATTCACCCCTCCACTTT
CASKQGRSSYNSPLHF
>TRBJ2-3|.|.|TRBV24-1
TGTGCCACCAGGGGTGGCGGGGCCACAGATACGCAGTATTTT
CATRGGGATDTQYF
>TRBJ1-2|.|.|TRBV19
TGTGCCAGTAGTGTAACCGGGACACCCAACGCCGGAGACTATGGCTACACCTTC
CASSVTGTPNAGDYGYTF
>TRBJ1-5|.|.|TRBV5-8
TGTGCCAGCAGCTTGACAGGTGGAACCTCAATCAATCAGCCCCAGCATTTT
CASSLTGGTSINQPQHF
>TRBJ1-1|.|.|TRBV5-4
TGTGCCAGCAGCTTGAACGTGAACACTGAAGCTTTCTTT
CASSLNVNTEAFF
>TRBJ1-1|.|.|TRBV7-2
TGTGCCAGCAGGCCTGCCTGGAACACTGAAGCTTTCTTT
CASRPAWNTEAFF
>TRBJ2-5|.|.|TRBV3-1/TRBV3-2
TGTGCCAGCAGCCAAGATCGTGGACAAATCCAAGAGACCCAGTACTTC
CASSQDRGQIQETQYF
>TRBJ1-5|.|once|TRBV7-2
TGTGCCAGCAGTTTAGACCCGGGTTTCAATCAGCCCCAGCATTTT
CASSLDPGFNQPQHF
>TRBJ1-2|TRBD1|.|TRBV28
TGTGCCAGCAGTTTAGGGACAGGGAGGAACTATGGCTACACCTTC
CASSLGTGRNYGYTF
>TRBJ2-2|.|.|TRBV7-2
TGTGCCAGCAGCCCAGTGGCAGGGGGGACCGGGGAGCTGTTTTTT
CASSPVAGGTGELFF
>TRBJ2-1|TRBD1|.|TRBV7-9
TGTGCCAGCAGCTTAGGTTTAGGACAGGGGGCCAATGAGCAGTTCTTC
CASSLGLGQGANEQFF
>TRBJ1-5|.|.|TRBV3-1/TRBV3-2
TGTGCCAGCAGCCAAGATATGGCCAGACAGCCCCAGCATTTT
CASSQDMARQPQHF